This entry features one TCR beta chain sequence. The antigen it binds to is not known. Base qualities are not provided; no much larger clone lies one nucleotide away. This record belongs to a study of siplizumab effects on memory and regulatory T cells (dated by TCRdb to the late 2010s). For context, the study as a whole: The effect of the anti-CD2 antibody siplizumab on alloreactive T-cell subsets was examined in allogeneic mixed lymphocyte reactions constructed from human PBMCs. What the authors observed across the whole study: Roughly 75-97% of proliferating CD4+ or CD8+ clones could not be assigned a naive or memory phenotype. Greater diversity appeared to be present in unstimulated naive T cells than in memory T cells, and a substantial contribution to the alloresponse seemed to be made by naive cells. The cumulative frequency of alloreactive sequences traceable to unstimulated CD4+ memory T cells was significantly reduced by siplizumab. Whether proliferating Tregs from siplizumab cultures actually had suppressive function was not functionally confirmed. Of the alloreactive CD4+ clones that could be mapped, the Treg-derived share averaged about 67% with siplizumab compared with about 27% in control reactions. Because sequences below about 10^-5 frequency were poorly captured, only a minor fraction of alloreactive clones could be mapped to unstimulated subsets.

Sorted unstimulated T cells and proliferating T cells recovered from mixed lymphocyte reactions underwent TCRbeta CDR3 sequencing. Fresh whole blood from approximately ten HLA-typed healthy donors was used to isolate PBMCs. To map where alloreactive clones came from, CD4+ regulatory T cells in the unstimulated state were FACS-sorted. The junction shows trimming of 4 bases on V and 1 base on J, plus 17 bases between the germline ends. The CDR3 starts with the cysteine, ends with the phenylalanine, and has 17 residues. Only the CDR3 region is kept as DNA, spanning 51 bases read in frame from base 1. From the germline V gene (reference sequence), CDR1 is LNHDA and CDR2 is SQIVND. To prepare the library, the immunoSEQ multiplex PCR assay was applied. Each sample had 10^5 or so TCR templates assayed by the deep sequencing platform. Genomic DNA extracted from sorted T cells was the material used for TCRbeta CDR3 sequencing. The original pipeline was this. The R programming language was used for clonal analysis of the TCRbeta CDR3 data. Alloreactive CD4+ and CD8+ clones were defined by comparing unstimulated samples with post-reaction CFSE-low samples. By matching sequences to the repertoires of sorted unstimulated Treg and non-Treg cells, each alloreactive CD4+ clone was assigned a regulatory or non-regulatory origin. TCRdb holds this immuneACCESS table with in-frame rearrangements only. Some clones are missing; in checked studies, unresolved V genes explain under half, and the rest has no known cause. For V, J and clone size, that table is used; D and trimming come from the DNA. The table for this sample lists under 85,000 clones; roughly 88% of them were counted only once. In total, the top ten clones hold 1.7% of the sample.

The clonotype originates from a human donor in good health. Sequencing was done on a sample of Tregs sorted from blood. This sequence uses TRBV19 and TRBJ2-1; possibly the D gene is TRBD2, per 6 matching bases. DNA sequence: TGTGCCAGTAGTACCTCGCGGGGCGGCACATCCTACAATGAGCAGTTCTTC. This yields the protein CASSTSRGGTSYNEQFF.